These 27 T cell receptor beta chains originate from one sample sequenced in a study of neurological immune-mediated disorders. MiXCR, run by TCRdb on the 5' RACE reads, gives a single entry per CDR3 protein. The repertoire has some 20,000 distinct CDR3 sequences, more than 9% of them found once; the top ten carry roughly 22%. Sequencing was done on a sample of PBMCs. The receptors stem from a woman aged 55-69 years with HTLV-1-associated myelopathy (HAM/TSP).

This clonotype has at least ten counts. The chain carries TRBV7-2 and TRBJ2-7; 8 nucleotides agree with TRBD2. Trimming at V came to 1 base and at J to 3 bases, leaving 5 bases not matched to a gene. The CDR3 runs to 15 residues. Germline V lookup: CDR1 SGHTA, CDR2 FQGNSA. The CDR3 loop is CASSLDGGGFYEQYF. The CDR3 region has the DNA TGTGCCAGCAGCTTAGATGGCGGGGGGTTCTACGAGCAGTACTTC.

This clonotype is medium-sized within its sample. V and J are TRBV4-1 and TRBJ1-2; 11 nucleotides match TRBD1. Per germline, CDR1 MGHRA and CDR2 YSYEKL. The CDR3 is 16 residues long. The trim removed 6 bases at V and 2 bases at J, leaving 8 bases unmatched. This CDR3 reads CASRPLGQGVNYGYTF. The CDR3 DNA follows: TGCGCCAGCAGACCATTGGGACAGGGGGTGAACTATGGCTACACCTTC.

This clonotype showed up many times. This sequence joins TRBV20-1 and TRBJ2-7; 9 bases fit TRBD2. After removal of 1 base from V and 4 bases from J, the junction contained 11 bases not matched to a gene. The CDR3 length is 16 residues. CDR1 and CDR2 (germline): DFQATT, SNEGSKA (reference sequence). In DNA, the CDR3 is TGCAGTGCTAGAGGCCCGGGACTAGCAAGCGGGTACGAGCAGTACTTC. Translation gives CSARGPGLASGYEQYF.

Ten or more counts support this clonotype. V and J are TRBV6-6 and TRBJ1-6; D gene unclear. The ends were cut back, 7 bases at V and 7 bases at J, with 11 bases in the middle. This CDR3 region has 13 residues. Germline CDR1 and CDR2: MNHNY and SVGAGI (reference sequence). As DNA, the CDR3 is TGTGCCAGCACTCGAGATAGGAATTCACCCCTCCACTTT. Its translation is CASTRDRNSPLHF.

This clonotype was observed many times. V and J are TRBV20-1 and TRBJ2-4, with 10 bases matching TRBD1. The germline gives CDR1 DFQATT, CDR2 SNEGSKA (reference sequence). The junction had 3 bases not matched to a gene; V was cut back by 4 bases and J by 0 bases. CDR3 length: 15 residues. The CDR3 nucleotides are TGCAGTGCTACGGGACAGGGGCTAGCCAAAAACATTCAGTACTTC. Amino acids: CSATGQGLAKNIQYF.

The genes are TRBV7-8 and TRBJ2-7; tentatively, D is TRBD1 (5 bases). Trimming stripped 0 bases from V and 3 bases from J, with 12 bases between. This CDR3 region has 15 residues. From germline, CDR1 is SGHVS and CDR2 FQNEAQ. CDR3 in DNA: TGTGCCAGCAGCTTAGCCCAAGGGGCGAGCTACGAGCAGTACTTC. Translation: CASSLAQGASYEQYF.

This clonotype was counted at least ten times. V and J are TRBV4-1 and TRBJ2-7; a possible D gene is TRBD1 (5 bases). Trimming shortened V by 0 bases and J by 0 bases, and 6 bases separated the two germline ends. The germline gives CDR1 MGHRA, CDR2 YSYEKL. The CDR3 extends over 14 amino acids. CDR3 protein: CASSQDQGSYEQYF. Written as DNA, the CDR3 is TGCGCCAGCAGCCAAGACCAGGGCTCCTACGAGCAGTACTTC.

In its sample, this clonotype was seen many times. The genes are TRBV3-1 and TRBJ2-1, with TRBD1 matching over 8 bases. Germline lookup yields CDR1 LGHDT and CDR2 YNNKEL (reference sequence). This CDR3 has 16 residues. V dropped 5 bases and J dropped 7; count of bases not matched to a gene: 13. The CDR3 sequence: CASSYLARGQSNEQFF. DNA for the CDR3: TGTGCCAGCAGCTATCTCGCCAGGGGGCAGTCGAATGAGCAGTTCTTC.

This clonotype was observed at least ten times. The chain combines TRBV11-2 with TRBJ2-7, with D perhaps being TRBD1 or TRBD2 (5 bases each). The CDR3 totals 17 residues. CDR1 and CDR2 from the germline V gene are SGHAT and FQNNGV. Between the trimmed V and J ends, which lost 5 bases and 4 bases, there was a span of 24 bases. CDR3 residues: CASSPGVKARDLYEQYF. CDR3 nucleotide sequence: TGTGCCAGCAGCCCTGGGGTGAAGGCGAGGGACCTTTACGAGCAGTACTTC.

This clonotype was detected ten times or more. The rearrangement uses TRBV3-1 and TRBJ1-2; D gene unclear. The germline V and J ends were trimmed by 3 bases and 5 bases, with 16 bases remaining between them. Germline CDR1 is LGHDT and CDR2 is YNNKEL (reference sequence). This CDR3 region has 15 residues. CDR3 nucleotide sequence: TGTGCCAGCAGCCATCGACCACCCATCGCTTATGGCTACACCTTC. Amino acid sequence: CASSHRPPIAYGYTF. Using reference TRBV3-1 and TRBJ1-2 for the parts outside the CDR3, the full variable domain is DTAVSQTPKYLVTQMGNDKSIKCEQNLGHDTMYWYKQDSKKFLKIMFSYNNKELIINETVPNRFSPKSPDKAHLNLHINSLELGDSAVYFCASSHRPPIAYGYTFGSGTRLTVV.

This clonotype showed up many times. The CDR3 DNA sequence: TGTGCCAGCCTCCAGGGACTGCCAAACACTGAAGCTTTCTTT. It is translated as CASLQGLPNTEAFF. The chain recombines TRBV2 with TRBJ1-1, with TRBD1 as a possible D gene (5 bases). Trimming stripped 8 bases from V and 2 bases from J, with 15 bases between. This CDR3 has 14 residues. Germline V gene sequence: CDR1 SNHLY, CDR2 FYNNEI.

The CDR3 DNA follows: TGCAGTGCTAGATTTGTGGCGGGTAGTTACGAGCAGTACTTC. Residues: CSARFVAGSYEQYF. The J gene is TRBJ2-7, the V gene TRBV20-1, with D possibly being TRBD2 (5 bases). CDR1 and CDR2 (germline): DFQATT, SNEGSKA (reference sequence). The CDR3 has 14 residues. V was shortened by 2 bases and J by 4 bases, with 15 bases between the two germline ends.

This clonotype was found many times. The rearrangement uses TRBV20-1 and TRBJ2-7, with D hard to call. This CDR3 is built from 12 residues. Germline assignment: CDR1 DFQATT and CDR2 SNEGSKA (reference sequence). The V gene lost 5 bases and the J gene lost 7 bases, with 15 bases spanning the gap. The CDR3 bases are TGCAGTGCTCTGGGTGTGGGGAAGGAGCAGTACTTC. As protein: CSALGVGKEQYF.

In this sample, this clonotype turned up many times. The J gene is TRBJ2-7, the V gene TRBV11-2; possible D gene TRBD1, 5 bases. Trimming stripped 4 bases from V and 6 bases from J, with 16 bases between. Germline loops: CDR1 SGHAT, CDR2 FQNNGV. CDR3 length: 14 residues. DNA of the CDR3: TGTGCCAGCAGCTCCCCGGCGGCGCAGGGCGAGCAGTACTTC. Its protein is CASSSPAAQGEQYF.

This clonotype was recorded many times. The rearrangement links TRBV4-1 to TRBJ2-1; 9 positions agree with TRBD2. The CDR3 covers 15 residues. V dropped 2 bases and J dropped 5; count of bases not matched to a gene: 4. Germline CDR1 is MGHRA and CDR2 is YSYEKL. CDR3 in DNA: TGCGCCAGCAGCCAAAAGCGGGGGGCCAACAATGAGCAGTTCTTC. This sequence encodes CASSQKRGANNEQFF.

This clonotype was recorded many times. The chain carries TRBV5-8 and TRBJ1-4, with a tentative D call TRBD1 (5 bases). V lost 4 bases and J lost 0, with 13 bases in between. Germline loops: CDR1 SGHTS, CDR2 YDEGEE. The CDR3 contains 16 residues. CDR3 sequence: CASSPRGGATNEKLFF. The DNA of the CDR3 is TGTGCCAGCAGCCCCCGGGGAGGGGCAACTAATGAAAAACTGTTTTTT.

This clonotype is medium-sized within its sample. Here the CDR3 reads CASSLEGVGYTF. The DNA for the CDR3 is TGTGCCAGCAGTTTAGAGGGGGTAGGCTACACCTTC. This rearrangement joins TRBV12-3 or TRBV12-4 to TRBJ1-2, with D perhaps matching TRBD1 (6 bases). Trimming removed 1 base at V and 8 bases at J, with 8 bases between. The CDR3 covers 12 residues.

The genes are TRBV20-1 and TRBJ1-2, with 8 bases aligning to TRBD1. CDR1 and CDR2 (germline): DFQATT, SNEGSKA (reference sequence). This CDR3 region has 12 residues. V shed 4 bases and J 5 bases; nucleotides not matched to a gene: 3. CDR3 sequence: CSAMQGAYGYTF. In nucleotides, the CDR3 is TGCAGTGCTATGCAGGGGGCTTATGGCTACACCTTC.

This clonotype appeared many times. The chain links TRBV13 to TRBJ1-2; tentative D call: TRBD1 (6 bases). Trimming pared 4 bases from V and 4 bases from J, leaving 13 bases between. The CDR3 is 14 amino acids. Germline V gene data show CDR1 as PRHDT and CDR2 as FYEKMQ (reference sequence). In DNA, the CDR3 is TGTGCCAGCAGCTATAGTTGGGGGCCCTATGGCTACACCTTC. Translated: CASSYSWGPYGYTF. Filled out from reference TRBV13 and TRBJ1-2, the complete variable domain reads AAGVIQSPRHLIKEKRETATLKCYPIPRHDTVYWYQQGPGQDPQFLISFYEKMQSDKGSIPDRFSAQQFSDYHSELNMSSLELGDSALYFCASSYSWGPYGYTFGSGTRLTVV.

This clonotype was observed many times. V and J are TRBV20-1 and TRBJ2-7, with 10 bases identical to TRBD1. The CDR3 totals 16 residues. Trimming removed 5 bases from V and 6 bases from J; junction bases left unmatched: 16. Per the germline V gene, CDR1 is DFQATT and CDR2 is SNEGSKA (reference sequence). The CDR3 coding sequence is TGCAGTGCTCCCTCCCCCCTAGGACAGGGGGGACTCGAGCAGTACTTC. It is translated as CSAPSPLGQGGLEQYF.

This clonotype has a count of ten or more. J is TRBJ1-6 and V is TRBV5-1, with a weak D call TRBD1 (5 bases). Germline lookup yields CDR1 SGHRS and CDR2 YFSETQ. The CDR3 loop spans 13 amino acids. Trimming pared 7 bases from V and 7 bases from J, leaving 12 bases between. The CDR3 is CASSTGGNSPLHF. The CDR3 nucleotides are TGCGCCAGCTCCACAGGCGGGAATTCACCCCTCCACTTT.

This clonotype was observed at least ten times. The chain carries TRBV10-3 and TRBJ1-5; 7 positions match TRBD1. V was pared by 6 bases and J by 2 bases, with 4 bases of the junction left unmatched. The CDR3 is 14 residues long. CDR1 ENHRY and CDR2 SYGVKD come from the germline V gene. CDR3 DNA: TGTGCCATCAGCGCTGACAGGGGCAATCAGCCCCAGCATTTT. It yields the protein CAISADRGNQPQHF.

This clonotype was recorded at least ten times. J is TRBJ1-5 and V is TRBV20-1; 8 bases map to TRBD1. The CDR3 is 17 residues long. The V gene's germline CDR1 is DFQATT and CDR2 SNEGSKA (reference sequence). V lost 3 bases and J lost 0; bases outside the gene matches: 10. Written as DNA, the CDR3 is TGCAGTGCTAGTCCTTTGGGAGGGACAGGTAGCAATCAGCCCCAGCATTTT. The encoded protein is CSASPLGGTGSNQPQHF.

At least ten counts were recorded for this clonotype. The genes are TRBV5-1 and TRBJ1-2; 8 bases align to TRBD1. J gave up 5 bases and V 4 bases, and 4 bases lay outside the gene matches. This CDR3 contains 13 residues. Germline assignment: CDR1 SGHRS and CDR2 YFSETQ. CDR3 DNA: TGCGCCAGCAGCGCAGGGACAGGTTATGGCTACACCTTC. Translated: CASSAGTGYGYTF.

This clonotype was observed many times. This chain connects TRBV2 to TRBJ2-7; D may be TRBD1 (5 bases). The V gene lost 7 bases and the J gene lost 2 bases, with 12 bases spanning the gap. Germline loops: CDR1 SNHLY, CDR2 FYNNEI. This CDR3 comprises 13 residues. CDR3 amino acids: CASTLDIPYEQYF. The CDR3 DNA follows: TGTGCCAGCACCCTGGACATTCCCTACGAGCAGTACTTC.

In this sample, this clonotype turned up many times. CDR3 sequence reads: CSARAASGGGYEQYF. As DNA, the CDR3 is TGCAGTGCTAGAGCGGCTAGCGGGGGAGGCTACGAGCAGTACTTC. The V gene is TRBV20-1, the J gene TRBJ2-7, with 10 bases that match TRBD2. CDR1 and CDR2 from the germline V gene are DFQATT and SNEGSKA (reference sequence). CDR3 length: 15 residues. The ends lost 1 base at V and 3 bases at J; junction bases unmatched: 6.

This clonotype was observed at least ten times. V is TRBV5-1 and J is TRBJ2-3; D is undetermined. The CDR3 has 14 residues. Germline V lookup: CDR1 SGHRS, CDR2 YFSETQ. V was clipped by 0 bases and J by 6 bases, with 11 bases between them. CDR3 bases: TGCGCCAGCAGCTTGGAGGGCGGCTTGGATACGCAGTATTTT. The encoded protein is CASSLEGGLDTQYF.